This entry lists 8 T cell receptor beta chains sequenced from one sample in a study of blood T cells in healthy people across ages. A second PCR of 7 to 11 cycles used a sample-barcoded 5' primer and a J-beta primer mix. TCRdb reprocessed the 5' RACE reads with MiXCR, giving one entry per CDR3 protein. The sample lists approximately 760,000 distinct CDR3 sequences; more than 20% were seen once. These data also featured in a second study, about T cells of mothers and their children.

Sequencing was done on a sample of blood. Every receptor here comes from a boy aged 5-17 years in good health.

The rearrangement links TRBV4-2 to TRBJ2-5; D gene ambiguous. The J call may be wrong; the DNA end is better matched by TRBJ2-7. Germline V lookup: CDR1 LGHNA, CDR2 YNFKEQ. The CDR3 is made up of 16 amino acids. CDR3 residues: CASSQEERVGSYEQYF. As DNA, the CDR3 is TGTGCCAGCAGCCAAGAGGAGCGAGTAGGTTCCTACGAGCAGTACTTC.

As to this clonotype: Relative to the germline gene, one junction end is altered; a read error may explain this. The rearrangement uses TRBV2 and TRBJ2-1; D unclear. CDR3 size: 13 residues. Germline values: CDR1 SNHLY, CDR2 FYNNEI. The CDR3 DNA is TGTGCCAGCAGTGAAGTAGAGTCCGGTGAGCAGCTCTTC. Residues: CASSEVESGEQLF.

This clonotype turned up a few times. The chain carries TRBV12-3 or TRBV12-4 and TRBJ2-3, with TRBD1 matching 7 bases. The CDR3 spans 15 residues. The V and J ends lost 2 bases and 2 bases, in that order; junction bases with no gene match: 4. CDR3: CASSLRGLVTDTQYF. The DNA for the CDR3 is TGTGCCAGCAGTTTAAGGGGGCTCGTCACAGATACGCAGTATTTT.

This clonotype was seen a handful of times. The chain couples TRBV20-1 to TRBJ2-5; TRBD1 matches at 8 bases. The J call is uncertain, as TRBJ2-1 better fits the DNA end. CDR3 size: 14 residues. Germline values: CDR1 DFQATT, CDR2 SNEGSKA (reference sequence). The CDR3 sequence: CSANRQGRNNEQFF. In DNA form, the CDR3 reads TGCAGTGCTAACCGACAGGGGAGAAACAATGAGCAGTTCTTC.

V and J are TRBV5-1 and TRBJ1-2; D remains ambiguous. The CDR3 contains 17 residues. Trimming removed 0 bases from V and 3 bases from J, with 18 bases in between. Germline values: CDR1 SGHRS, CDR2 YFSETQ. The CDR3: CASSLGPGSVTDYGYTF. The DNA of the CDR3 is TGCGCCAGCAGCTTGGGTCCGGGCTCGGTTACAGACTATGGCTACACCTTC.

The rearrangement joins TRBV6-2 or TRBV6-3 to TRBJ2-1; D uncertain. Trimming removed 5 bases at V and 12 bases at J, with 14 bases between. From germline, CDR1 is MNHEY and CDR2 SVGEGT. The CDR3 is 12 amino acids. The CDR3 coding sequence is TGTGCCAGCAGTACCCCTCCTCTGGGGCAGTTCTTC. Protein product: CASSTPPLGQFF.

This clonotype was observed a few times. The chain combines TRBV28 with TRBJ2-3, with D possibly being TRBD1 (5 bases). V lost 7 bases, J lost 0 bases, and 14 bases lay in between. The CDR3 loop spans 15 amino acids. The germline CDR1 and CDR2 sequences are MDHEN and SYDVKM. The DNA for the CDR3 is TGTGCCAGCACCGGTTGGAGACAGAGCACAGATACGCAGTATTTT. It codes for CASTGWRQSTDTQYF.

V and J are TRBV5-1 and TRBJ2-7; tentative D call: TRBD2 (5 bases). The CDR3 contains 14 residues. V lost 1 base and J lost 4, with 12 bases in between. Germline V gives CDR1 SGHRS, CDR2 YFSETQ. The CDR3 DNA reads as TGCGCCAGCAGCTTGCCTAGCACCTCTTACGAGCAGTACTTC. Protein: CASSLPSTSYEQYF.